Below, 5 T cell receptor beta chains from the same sample are listed, as sequenced in a study of PD-1 blockade in classical Hodgkin lymphoma. Time point noted: newly diagnosed, previously untreated cHL patient sample. Applied to thawed PBMCs, magnetic negative selection was the method used to isolate CD8+ T cells. Measured with immunoSEQ multiplex PCR; TCRdb has only the in-frame clones, and not every one. The sample lists roughly 5,000 clones; about 90% were seen once. Sequencing input: CD8+ T cells from blood. These receptors were collected from a human donor with classical Hodgkin lymphoma.

This clone has more than one count but fewer than ten. This CDR3 is CASSFWGDKHSGYTF. Written as DNA, the CDR3 is TGTGCCAGCAGCTTTTGGGGGGACAAACATAGTGGCTACACCTTC. The chain links TRBV11-3 to TRBJ1-2; TRBD1 might be the D (6 bases). The V end was cut by 3 bases, the J end by 7 bases, with 18 bases between. This CDR3 has 15 amino acids. Germline CDR1 and CDR2: SGHNT and YENEEA.

CDR3: CASTLSGDAAYGYTF. The CDR3 nucleotides read TGTGCCAGCACCCTCTCGGGGGATGCGGCGTATGGCTACACCTTC. The chain recombines TRBV6-4 with TRBJ1-2, with D maybe TRBD1 (5 bases). The germline gives CDR1 MRHNA, CDR2 SNTAGT. The V and J ends lost 7 bases and 5 bases respectively, with 20 bases between them. CDR3 length equals 15 residues.

J is TRBJ2-3 and V is TRBV7-9, with TRBD2 identical over 12 bases. The germline V gene has CDR1 SEHNR and CDR2 FQNEAQ (reference sequence). The CDR3 loop spans 16 amino acids. The V gene end was trimmed by 8 bases and the J gene end by 5 bases; junction bases not matched to a gene: 11. The CDR3 is CASGWTSGVGKDTQYF. The CDR3 bases are TGTGCCAGCGGATGGACTAGCGGGGTTGGGAAAGATACGCAGTATTTT.

This rearrangement joins TRBV4-2 to TRBJ1-3, with a possible D match to TRBD1 (5 bases). This CDR3 has 19 amino acids. The germline CDR1 and CDR2 sequences are LGHNA and YNFKEQ. V shed 0 bases and J shed 3 bases, with 21 bases lying between them. CDR3 in amino acids: CASSQDPPVFRAFGNTIYF. The CDR3 region has the DNA TGTGCCAGCAGCCAAGACCCCCCGGTCTTCAGGGCCTTTGGAAACACCATATATTTT.

The chain couples TRBV28 to TRBJ2-3; 15 bases match TRBD2. Germline V gives CDR1 MDHEN, CDR2 SYDVKM. Germline trimming cut 4 bases from V and 4 bases from J; bases unmatched to any gene: 9. The length of the CDR3 is 18 residues. The CDR3 DNA follows: TGTGCCAGCAGTTCGGGACTAGCGGGAGGCCCAGGGGCAGATACGCAGTATTTT. Its translation: CASSSGLAGGPGADTQYF.